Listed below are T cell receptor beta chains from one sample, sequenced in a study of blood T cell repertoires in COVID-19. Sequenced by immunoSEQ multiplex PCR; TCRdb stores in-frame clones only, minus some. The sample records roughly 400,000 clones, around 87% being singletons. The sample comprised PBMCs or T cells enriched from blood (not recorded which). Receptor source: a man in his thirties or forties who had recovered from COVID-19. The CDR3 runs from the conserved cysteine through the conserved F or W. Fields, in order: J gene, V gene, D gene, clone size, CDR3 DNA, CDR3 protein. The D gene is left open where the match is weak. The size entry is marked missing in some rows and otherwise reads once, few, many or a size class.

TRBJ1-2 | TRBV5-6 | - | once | TGTGCCAGCAGCTTGGGAAGGGGCGAAGGCTACACCTTC | CASSLGRGEGYTF
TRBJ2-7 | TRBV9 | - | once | TGTGCCAGCAGCGTAAGCCGGGACACCACCTACGAGCAGTACTTC | CASSVSRDTTYEQYF
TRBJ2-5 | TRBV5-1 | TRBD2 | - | TGCGCCAGCAGCTCTACGAGGAGGACTAGCGGGAGAGTCCCAGAGACCCAGTACTTC | CASSSTRRTSGRVPETQYF
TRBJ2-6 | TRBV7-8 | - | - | TGTGCCAGCAGCTTAAGGCCGCCTAGCGATTCCTCTGGGGCCAACGTCCTGACTTTC | CASSLRPPSDSSGANVLTF
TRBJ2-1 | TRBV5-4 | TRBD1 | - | TGTGCCAGCACCAGTCAGGGGGCCGGGAATGAGCAGTTCTTC | CASTSQGAGNEQFF
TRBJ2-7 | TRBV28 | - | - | TGTGCCAGCAGGGTGGGGCAGTCACACTACGAGCAGTACTTC | CASRVGQSHYEQYF
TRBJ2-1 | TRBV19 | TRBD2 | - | TGTGCCAGTAGTCCCCGGGCTAGCGGGAGCTCCTACAATGAGCAGTTCTTC | CASSPRASGSSYNEQFF
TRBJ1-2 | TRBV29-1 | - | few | TGCAGCGTTGAAGATCGGATGCGGGAAGCTAACTATGGCTACACCTTC | CSVEDRMREANYGYTF
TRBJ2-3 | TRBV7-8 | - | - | TGTGCCAGCAGCTTGGAGGGAGTCGGCACAGATACGCAGTATTTT | CASSLEGVGTDTQYF
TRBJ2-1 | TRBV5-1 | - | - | TGCGCCAGCAGCTTGGGAACGAGCTCCTACAATGAGCAGTTCTTC | CASSLGTSSYNEQFF
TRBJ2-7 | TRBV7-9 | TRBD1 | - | TGTGCCAGCAGCTCCCTCCAAATAGGACAGGGTATCGACGAGCAGTACTTC | CASSSLQIGQGIDEQYF
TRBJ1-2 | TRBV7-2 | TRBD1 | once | TGTGCCAGCACTCCGGGACAGGGCGGTCGAGGCTACACCTTC | CASTPGQGGRGYTF
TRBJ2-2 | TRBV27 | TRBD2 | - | TGTGCCAGCAGCGCCGCGGGAGGGCCAACCGGGGAGCTGTTTTTT | CASSAAGGPTGELFF
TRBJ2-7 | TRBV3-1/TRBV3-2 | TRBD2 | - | TGTGCCAGCAGCCAAGAGTGGACTAGCGGGAGTCAAGAGCAGTACTTC | CASSQEWTSGSQEQYF
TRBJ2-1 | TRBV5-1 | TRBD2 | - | TGCGCCAGCAGCTTGGTGGGGACTAGCGGGAGCAATGAGCAGTTCTTC | CASSLVGTSGSNEQFF